There are a few counts of the clone carrying this TCR beta chain. The sample is drawn from a study of blood T cell repertoires in COVID-19. Across the whole study: T cells, B-cell-depleted T cells, or PBMCs provided the cDNA or gDNA that served as material.

Germline V CDR1 and CDR2: MDHEN, SYDVKM. Unmatched junction bases numbered 5, after V lost 6 bases and J lost 0 bases. This CDR3 is built from 16 residues. In the source study's methods: Reference gene primer amplification gave nucleated cell count estimates. Here immunoSEQ multiplex PCR was the method, and the copy in TCRdb shows in-frame clones only, minus some. D and trimming were read from the DNA, whereas the V and J calls and clone size are those reported in that table. The sample records more than 250,000 clones, around 87% being singletons. The TCR comes from a man aged 45 to 65 with active or convalescent COVID-19. The specimen sequenced was peripheral blood. The chain links TRBV28 to TRBJ1-1; 12 positions agree with TRBD1. The CDR3 DNA is TGTGCCAGCAGCATAGGGACAGGGGGCCTGAACACTGAAGCTTTCTTT. Translation gives CASSIGTGGLNTEAFF.